This TCR beta chain was retrieved from a study of CD8 T cells in Susac syndrome. Trimming at V came to 1 base and at J to 8 bases, leaving 11 bases not matched to a gene. This CDR3 comprises 15 residues. The germline CDR1 and CDR2 sequences are DFQATT and SNEGSKA (reference sequence). After extraction with the RNeasy kit, 0.5 to 1 ug of the RNA was reverse transcribed using random hexamers. TCRdb passed the immunoSEQ multiplex PCR reads through MiXCR, listing each CDR3 protein once. The sample consists of more than 100,000 distinct CDR3 sequences, around 96% of them appearing once. The sequence derives from a human donor with Susac syndrome. This chain links TRBV20-1 with TRBJ1-5; 7 bases are shared with TRBD1. Specimen: CD4+ T cells from PBMCs. The CDR3 loop reads CSARARLTGEEPQHF. The CDR3 DNA sequence: TGCAGTGCTAGAGCTCGCCTCACAGGGGAAGAGCCCCAGCATTTT.